This is a list of T cell receptor beta chains from one sample in a study of Graves' ophthalmopathy and Graves' hyperthyroidism. MiXCR was run by TCRdb on the multiplex PCR reads, yielding one entry per CDR3 protein. Of 150,000 to 200,000 distinct CDR3 sequences listed, about two fifths are singletons. Sequencing was performed on peripheral blood. Receptor source: a man aged 25-45 years with Graves' ophthalmopathy. Each CDR3 is given without its conserved first and last residue. The order of the fields is V gene, J gene, clone size, CDR3 protein. Some rows mark clone size as missing; the rest say once, few, many or name a class of expanded clone.

TRBV10-3	TRBJ1-5	NA	AISDSGLQPQH
TRBV6-4	TRBJ2-2	NA	ASSGGLHTGELF
TRBV6-5	TRBJ1-5	many	ASSSGGGSNQPQH
TRBV28	TRBJ1-2	many	ASRTHANYGYT
TRBV6-2/TRBV6-3	TRBJ2-2	NA	ASSSLEGTGELF
TRBV27	TRBJ2-7	once	ASSLSWRQGACEQY
TRBV6-1	TRBJ2-5	many	ASSEVLAEEETQY
TRBV29-1	TRBJ1-3	many	SASEASGNTIY
TRBV6-2/TRBV6-3	TRBJ2-7	NA	ASSPTGEFYEQY
TRBV13	TRBJ2-1	many	ASSFHARWSSYNEQF
TRBV12-3/TRBV12-4	TRBJ2-5	NA	ASNQGGFQETQY
TRBV6-5	TRBJ2-7	NA	ASSFYLTGGISYEQY
TRBV5-7	TRBJ2-5	many	ASSWGAKHQETQY
TRBV24-1	TRBJ2-2	many	ATSDPTLLAGSSGELF
TRBV6-2/TRBV6-3	TRBJ1-1	many	ASSPPQGRAF
TRBV27	TRBJ2-2	many	ASSLWGRKNTGELF
TRBV12-3/TRBV12-4	TRBJ1-3	many	ASSFGRDSGNTIY
TRBV6-1	TRBJ1-2	few	ASSPNLYYGYT
TRBV28	TRBJ2-5	NA	ASSLKDRLLQETQY
TRBV20-1	TRBJ1-2	many	SAITPDSTANYGYT
TRBV12-3/TRBV12-4	TRBJ1-1	NA	ASSLVQENTEAF
TRBV7-2	TRBJ1-3	many	ASSFQAGGRDTIY
TRBV6-5	TRBJ1-6	many	ATLWGTGNSPLH
TRBV6-2/TRBV6-3	TRBJ1-1	NA	ASSLWALNTEAF
TRBV6-5	TRBJ1-6	many	ASSHRQGRGSPLH
TRBV7-7	TRBJ1-2	NA	ASSLGLTDSPQYGYT
TRBV6-1	TRBJ1-1	NA	ASSGDRIYRNTEAF
TRBV7-3	TRBJ2-7	many	ASSRGMGYEQY
TRBV11-3	TRBJ2-5	NA	ASSSLTSGGKETQY
TRBV20-1	TRBJ1-2	few	SARGSYGYT
TRBV27	TRBJ2-7	NA	ASRPSGEHEQY
TRBV27	TRBJ1-6	many	ASRESSYNSPLH
TRBV7-2	TRBJ2-7	once	ASSLGGHFAYEQY
TRBV3-2	TRBJ2-7	many	ASSRSGSPGEQY
TRBV6-2/TRBV6-3	TRBJ2-1	NA	ASTSPGTPGDEQF
TRBV12-3/TRBV12-4	TRBJ1-1	NA	ASSPLQASEAF
TRBV12-3/TRBV12-4	TRBJ1-2	NA	ASTSYRDGYT
TRBV18	TRBJ2-2	few	ASSPGQSGTGELF
TRBV11-2	TRBJ1-2	many	ASYDRSYGYT
TRBV12-3/TRBV12-4	TRBJ2-7	NA	ATKQGAGNEQY
TRBV6-5	TRBJ1-2	NA	ASSSSETGNYGYT
TRBV20-1	TRBJ1-1	NA	SAVLNTEAF
TRBV6-1	TRBJ2-7	many	ASQNIPTRASPYEQY
TRBV12-3/TRBV12-4	TRBJ1-5	NA	ASILAGHNQPQH
TRBV29-1	TRBJ1-1	many	SVSDREVTEAF
TRBV7-4	TRBJ2-7	NA	ASSTPGRPGSHEQY
TRBV29-1	TRBJ2-5	NA	SVVFGPRQEIQY
TRBV20-1	TRBJ2-5	many	SARDRQRRI
TRBV6-2/TRBV6-3	TRBJ2-2	many	ASSETGTGAGELF
TRBV20-1	TRBJ2-7	many	SAPVGQGVRYEQY
TRBV12-3/TRBV12-4	TRBJ1-5	many	ASSSLQGLGSNQPQH
TRBV7-2	TRBJ2-6	NA	ASSLARDNVLT
TRBV28	TRBJ2-2	once	ASSRGTGGTGELF